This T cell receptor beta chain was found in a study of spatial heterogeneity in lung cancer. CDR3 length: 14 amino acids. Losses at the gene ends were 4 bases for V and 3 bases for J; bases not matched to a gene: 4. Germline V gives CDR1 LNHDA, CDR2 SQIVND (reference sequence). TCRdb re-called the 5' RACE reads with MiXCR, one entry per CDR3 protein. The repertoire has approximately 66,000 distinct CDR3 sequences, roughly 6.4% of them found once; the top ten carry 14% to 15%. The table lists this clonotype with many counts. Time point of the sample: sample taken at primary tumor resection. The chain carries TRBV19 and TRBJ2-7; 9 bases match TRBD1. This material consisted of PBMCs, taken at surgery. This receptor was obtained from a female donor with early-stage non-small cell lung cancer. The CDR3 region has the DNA TGTGCCAGTAGTACCCCGGGACAGGGCTACGAGCAGTACTTC. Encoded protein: CASSTPGQGYEQYF.